Listed here are 19 T cell receptor beta chains from one sample, sequenced in a study of T cell responses to AZD1222 COVID-19 vaccine. Assay used: immunoSEQ multiplex PCR; TCRdb lists only in-frame clones, some missing. The sample holds about 200,000 clones, roughly 92% seen once. This specimen was peripheral blood, taken 28 days after the second AZD1222 dose. Receptor source: an adult who received the AZD1222 COVID-19 vaccine.

This chain joins TRBV3-1 (or the pseudogene TRBV3-2) and TRBJ2-1, with 10 nucleotides matching TRBD2. Trimming removed 4 bases from V and 6 bases from J; junction bases left unmatched: 6. The CDR3 extends over 15 amino acids. From germline, CDR1 is LGHDT and CDR2 YNNKEL (reference sequence). DNA for the CDR3: TGTGCCAGCAGCCGGAGCGGGAGGGCCGTCAATGAGCAGTTCTTC. This gives the protein CASSRSGRAVNEQFF.

The J gene is TRBJ1-1, the V gene TRBV28; no reliable D call. Trimming left V 7 bases short and J 0 bases short, with 9 bases between. This CDR3 has 13 amino acids. Germline V gives CDR1 MDHEN, CDR2 SYDVKM. CDR3 protein: CASTRTLNTEAFF. The CDR3 DNA sequence: TGTGCCAGCACCAGGACGTTGAACACTGAAGCTTTCTTT.

V gene TRBV11-3 combines with J gene TRBJ2-5; D not certain. Trimming stripped 2 bases from V and 5 bases from J, with 15 bases between. Germline V gives CDR1 SGHNT, CDR2 YENEEA. The CDR3 spans 15 residues. This CDR3 is CASSLRSRIKETQYF. The CDR3 DNA reads as TGTGCCAGCAGCTTAAGATCCCGGATCAAGGAGACCCAGTACTTC.

The CDR3 loop is CASSFGGRASYEQYF. The CDR3 bases are TGTGCCAGCAGCTTTGGCGGGAGGGCCTCTTACGAGCAGTACTTC. The J gene is TRBJ2-7, the V gene TRBV7-2, with 9 bases lining up with TRBD2. Germline V CDR1 and CDR2: SGHTA, FQGNSA. The trim removed 3 bases at V and 4 bases at J, leaving 7 bases unmatched. CDR3 length: 15 amino acids.

The gene calls are TRBV5-1 and TRBJ2-2, with 9 bases identical to TRBD1. V lost 4 bases to trimming and J lost 5 bases; unmatched junction nucleotides: 6. CDR1 SGHRS and CDR2 YFSETQ come from the germline V gene. The CDR3 contains 15 residues. The CDR3 coding sequence is TGCGCCAGCAGCCGGGACAGGGTAGGGACCGGGGAGCTGTTTTTT. Its protein product is CASSRDRVGTGELFF.

The chain joins TRBV2 to TRBJ2-7; TRBD2 matches at 12 bases. In germline, CDR1 is SNHLY, CDR2 FYNNEI. Trimming at V came to 9 bases and at J to 5 bases, leaving 8 bases not matched to a gene. The CDR3 spans 14 residues. The CDR3 DNA sequence: TGTGCCAGTAGGACTAGCGGGATCCCGGACGAGCAGTACTTC. Protein product: CASRTSGIPDEQYF.

Turning to this clone: One end of the junction fails to match germline, which may point to a read error. The chain recombines TRBV10-2 with TRBJ1-6, with a tentative D call TRBD1 (6 bases). Germline V gene data show CDR1 as WSHSY and CDR2 as SAAADI. This CDR3 has 15 amino acids. In DNA form, the CDR3 reads TGCGCCAGCACTGAGATGACAGGAATAAATTCACCCCTCCACTTT. As protein: CASTEMTGINSPLHF.

The rearrangement uses TRBV7-2 and TRBJ2-2, with D possibly matching TRBD1 (5 bases). V lost 1 base to trimming and J lost 7 bases, with 13 bases between them. CDR3 length: 15 amino acids. Germline CDR1 and CDR2: SGHTA and FQGNSA. CDR3 in DNA: TGTGCCAGCAGCTTAGAGGGGCTAGAAATCGGGGAGCTGTTTTTT. Its translation is CASSLEGLEIGELFF.

The chain uses TRBV4-1 and TRBJ1-5, with unresolved D. V shed 0 bases and J shed 5 bases, with 14 bases lying between them. The CDR3 length is 16 residues. CDR1 is MGHRA and CDR2 is YSYEKL in the germline V gene. The CDR3 DNA reads TGCGCCAGCAGCCAAGAACTAGGGCACACCGATCAGCCCCAGCATTTT. It translates to CASSQELGHTDQPQHF.

The rearrangement links TRBV5-6 to TRBJ1-2; D unresolved. Germline CDR1 SGHDT, CDR2 YYEEEE. The length of the CDR3 is 14 residues. V gave up 2 bases and J gave up 3 bases, with 11 bases separating them. The CDR3 protein is CASSLKTLDYGYTF. In DNA form, the CDR3 reads TGTGCCAGCAGCTTAAAAACCCTAGACTATGGCTACACCTTC.

V and J are TRBV5-5 and TRBJ1-4; D remains unclear. Trimming left V 0 bases short and J 8 bases short, with 14 bases between. Per germline, CDR1 SGHKS and CDR2 YYEKEE (reference sequence). This CDR3 region has 15 residues. The CDR3 loop reads CASSLEVGLREKLFF. For the CDR3, the DNA is TGTGCCAGCAGCTTGGAGGTGGGGTTGAGGGAAAAACTGTTTTTT.

The genes are TRBV7-2 and TRBJ2-7, with 8 positions matching TRBD2. The CDR3 covers 15 residues. CDR1 and CDR2 (germline): SGHTA, FQGNSA. J was trimmed by 2 bases and V by 7 bases; bases with no gene match: 10. CDR3 sequence reads: CASTDSGTGAYEQYF. CDR3 in DNA: TGTGCCAGCACCGATAGCGGGACTGGCGCCTACGAGCAGTACTTC.

The chain has TRBV5-4 and TRBJ2-1; D uncertain. The CDR3 extends over 12 amino acids. The V end lost 2 bases, the J end lost 7 bases, and 7 bases lay between the germline ends. Germline assignment: CDR1 SGHNT and CDR2 YYREEE (reference sequence). CDR3 loop: CASSLPLNEQFF. The DNA of the CDR3 is TGTGCCAGCAGCTTACCGCTGAATGAGCAGTTCTTC.

This chain links TRBV3-1 (or the pseudogene TRBV3-2) with TRBJ2-1; tentative D call: TRBD2 (5 bases). This CDR3 region has 13 residues. Germline-derived CDR1 and CDR2 are LGHDT and YNNKEL (reference sequence). Trimming took off 8 bases at V and 6 bases at J, with 14 bases between the two ends. The CDR3 sequence is CASGGRTINEQFF. CDR3 DNA: TGTGCCAGCGGTGGGAGAACGATCAATGAGCAGTTCTTC.

This clone occurred once. The CDR3 here is CASRGTGVDEQFF. DNA for the CDR3: TGTGCCAGCAGGGGGACAGGGGTCGATGAGCAGTTCTTC. The chain combines TRBV2 with TRBJ2-1; 10 bases map to TRBD1. The CDR3 runs 13 residues. Germline assignment: CDR1 SNHLY and CDR2 FYNNEI. V dropped 6 bases and J dropped 8; count of bases not matched to a gene: 4.

Details on this clone: Other DNA sequences in this specimen translate into the identical CDR3. The chain recombines TRBV6-1 with TRBJ2-7; D possibly corresponds to TRBD1 (6 bases). Germline values: CDR1 MNHNS, CDR2 SASEGT. Deletions cut 3 bases from V and 3 bases from J, with 6 bases between. CDR3 length equals 12 residues. The CDR3 coding sequence is TGTGCCAGCAGTGACAGGGGCTACGAGCAGTACTTC. Translating it yields CASSDRGYEQYF.

The chain recombines TRBV28 with TRBJ1-5; D is uncertain. Per the germline V gene, CDR1 is MDHEN and CDR2 is SYDVKM. The CDR3 runs to 13 residues. With 4 bases removed from V and 4 bases from J, the gap between germline ends came to 8 bases. Here the CDR3 reads CASSYGVNQPQHF. The CDR3 region has the DNA TGTGCCAGCAGTTATGGTGTGAATCAGCCCCAGCATTTT.

Worth noting for this clone: A read error may account for a junction end that differs from germline. This rearrangement joins TRBV7-9 to TRBJ1-1; D remains unclear. Germline V gene lookup returns CDR1 SEHNR and CDR2 FQNEAQ (reference sequence). The CDR3 extends over 15 amino acids. This CDR3 reads CASSLVRAGPHSPLF. The CDR3, as DNA: TGTGCCAGCAGCTTAGTGCGGGCAGGACCCCACTCGCCCCTTTTT.

This rearrangement joins TRBV24-1 to TRBJ2-1, with D possibly TRBD1 on 6 matching bases. Germline-derived CDR1 and CDR2 are KGHDR and SFDVKD. The CDR3 is made up of 16 amino acids. V was cut by 7 bases and J by 0 bases, with 15 bases left in between. The CDR3 protein is CATRGADSSSYNEQFF. CDR3 coding DNA: TGTGCCACCAGGGGGGCCGACTCGAGCTCCTACAATGAGCAGTTCTTC.